This T cell receptor (beta chain) stems from a study of CD8 T cells in ankylosing spondylitis. TCRdb used MiXCR to reprocess the 5' RACE reads, holding one entry per CDR3 protein. This table has about 150,000 distinct CDR3 sequences, roughly 30% appearing once. V gave up 1 base and J gave up 5 bases, with 9 bases separating them. Germline CDR1 and CDR2: SGHRS and YFSETQ. This CDR3 region has 13 residues. The chain has TRBV5-1 and TRBJ2-5; D gene uncertain. Sequenced input: synovial fluid, either unsorted or a sorted T cell fraction (not recorded which). The sequence was obtained from a male donor with ankylosing spondylitis. The CDR3 region has the DNA TGCGCCAGCAGCTTGAGCTTATGGGAGACCCAGTACTTC. Amino acid sequence: CASSLSLWETQYF.